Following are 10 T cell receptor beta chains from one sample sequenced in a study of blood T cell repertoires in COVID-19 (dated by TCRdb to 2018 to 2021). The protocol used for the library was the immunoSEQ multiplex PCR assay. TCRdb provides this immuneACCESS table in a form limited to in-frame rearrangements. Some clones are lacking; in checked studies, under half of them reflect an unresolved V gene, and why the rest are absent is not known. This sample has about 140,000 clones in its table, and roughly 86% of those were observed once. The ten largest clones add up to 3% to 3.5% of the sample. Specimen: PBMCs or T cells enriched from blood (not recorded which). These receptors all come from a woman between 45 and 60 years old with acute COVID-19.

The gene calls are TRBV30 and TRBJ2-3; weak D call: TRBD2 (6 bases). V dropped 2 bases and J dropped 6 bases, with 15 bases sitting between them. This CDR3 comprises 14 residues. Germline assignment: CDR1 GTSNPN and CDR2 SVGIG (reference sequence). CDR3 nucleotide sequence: TGTGCCTGGAGTAGAGGGAACGCGGGGGATACGCAGTATTTT. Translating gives CAWSRGNAGDTQYF.

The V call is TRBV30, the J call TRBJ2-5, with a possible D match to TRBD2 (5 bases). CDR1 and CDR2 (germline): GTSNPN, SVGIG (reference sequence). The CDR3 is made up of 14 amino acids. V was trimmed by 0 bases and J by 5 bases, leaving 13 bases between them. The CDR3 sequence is CAWSVGQRGETQYF. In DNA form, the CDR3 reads TGTGCCTGGAGTGTAGGGCAGAGAGGGGAGACCCAGTACTTC. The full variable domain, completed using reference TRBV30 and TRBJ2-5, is SQTIHQWPATLVQPVGSPLSLECTVEGTSNPNLYWYRQAAGRGLQLLFYSVGIGQISSEVPQNLSASRPQDRQFILSSKKLLLSDSGFYLCAWSVGQRGETQYFGPGTRLLVL.

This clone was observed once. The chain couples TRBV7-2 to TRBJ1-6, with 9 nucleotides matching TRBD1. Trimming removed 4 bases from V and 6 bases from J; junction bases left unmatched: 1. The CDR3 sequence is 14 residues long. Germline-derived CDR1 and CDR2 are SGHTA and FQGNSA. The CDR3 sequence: CASSSTGGNSPLHF. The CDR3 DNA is TGTGCCAGCAGCTCGACAGGGGGTAATTCACCCCTCCACTTT. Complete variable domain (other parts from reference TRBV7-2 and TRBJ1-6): GAGVSQSPSNKVTEKGKDVELRCDPISGHTALYWYRQSLGQGLEFLIYFQGNSAPDKSGLPSDRFSAERTGGSVSTLTIQRTQQEDSAVYLCASSSTGGNSPLHFGNGTRLTVT.

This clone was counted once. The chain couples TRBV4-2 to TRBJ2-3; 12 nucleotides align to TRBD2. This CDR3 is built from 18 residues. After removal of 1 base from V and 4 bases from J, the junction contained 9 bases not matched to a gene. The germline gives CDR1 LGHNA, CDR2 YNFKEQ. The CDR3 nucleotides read TGTGCCAGCAGCCAAGCCGGGACTAGCGGGCCTTGGGCAGATACGCAGTATTTT. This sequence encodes CASSQAGTSGPWADTQYF.

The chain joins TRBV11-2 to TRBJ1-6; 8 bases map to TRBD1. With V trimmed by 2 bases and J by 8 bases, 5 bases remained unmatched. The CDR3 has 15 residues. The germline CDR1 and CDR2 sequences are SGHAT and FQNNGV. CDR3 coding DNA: TGTGCCAGCAGCTTATCAGGGGGCAAGTATTCACCCCTCCACTTT. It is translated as CASSLSGGKYSPLHF. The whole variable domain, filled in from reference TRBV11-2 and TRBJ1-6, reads EAGVAQSPRYKIIEKRQSVAFWCNPISGHATLYWYQQILGQGPKLLIQFQNNGVVDDSQLPKDRFSAERLKGVDSTLKIQPAKLEDSAVYLCASSLSGGKYSPLHFGNGTRLTVT.

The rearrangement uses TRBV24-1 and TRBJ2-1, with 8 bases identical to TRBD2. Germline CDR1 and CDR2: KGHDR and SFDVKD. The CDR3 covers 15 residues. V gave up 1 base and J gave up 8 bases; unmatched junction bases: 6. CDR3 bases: TGTGCCACCAGTGATTTTGGGACTAGACCTGATGAGCAGTTCTTC. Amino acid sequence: CATSDFGTRPDEQFF.

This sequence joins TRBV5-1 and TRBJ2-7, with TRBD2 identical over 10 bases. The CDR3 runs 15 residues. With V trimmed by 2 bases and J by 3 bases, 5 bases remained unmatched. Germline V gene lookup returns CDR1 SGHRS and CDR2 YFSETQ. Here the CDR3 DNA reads TGCGCCAGCAGCTTTAGCACTAGCGGGATCTACGAGCAGTACTTC. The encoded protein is CASSFSTSGIYEQYF.

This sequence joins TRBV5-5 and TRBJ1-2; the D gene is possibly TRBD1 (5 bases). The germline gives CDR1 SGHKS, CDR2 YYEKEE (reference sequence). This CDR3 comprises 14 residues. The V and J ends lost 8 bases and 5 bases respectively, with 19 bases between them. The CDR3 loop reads CASRGSLLPYGYTF. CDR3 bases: TGTGCCAGTAGGGGAAGCTTACTACCGTATGGCTACACCTTC.

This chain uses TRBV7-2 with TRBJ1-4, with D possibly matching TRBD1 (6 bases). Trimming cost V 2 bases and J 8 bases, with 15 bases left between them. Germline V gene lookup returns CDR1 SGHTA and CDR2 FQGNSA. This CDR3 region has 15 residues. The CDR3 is CASSLRGAGVEKLFF. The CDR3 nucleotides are TGTGCCAGCAGCTTACGTGGTGCAGGGGTCGAAAAACTGTTTTTT.

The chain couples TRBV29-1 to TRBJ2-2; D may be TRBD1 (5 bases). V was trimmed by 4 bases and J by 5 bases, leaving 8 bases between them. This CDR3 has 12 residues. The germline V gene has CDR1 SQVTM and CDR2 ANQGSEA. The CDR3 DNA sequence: TGCAGCGTTGCTCCAGGGACCGGGGAGCTGTTTTTT. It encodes CSVAPGTGELFF.